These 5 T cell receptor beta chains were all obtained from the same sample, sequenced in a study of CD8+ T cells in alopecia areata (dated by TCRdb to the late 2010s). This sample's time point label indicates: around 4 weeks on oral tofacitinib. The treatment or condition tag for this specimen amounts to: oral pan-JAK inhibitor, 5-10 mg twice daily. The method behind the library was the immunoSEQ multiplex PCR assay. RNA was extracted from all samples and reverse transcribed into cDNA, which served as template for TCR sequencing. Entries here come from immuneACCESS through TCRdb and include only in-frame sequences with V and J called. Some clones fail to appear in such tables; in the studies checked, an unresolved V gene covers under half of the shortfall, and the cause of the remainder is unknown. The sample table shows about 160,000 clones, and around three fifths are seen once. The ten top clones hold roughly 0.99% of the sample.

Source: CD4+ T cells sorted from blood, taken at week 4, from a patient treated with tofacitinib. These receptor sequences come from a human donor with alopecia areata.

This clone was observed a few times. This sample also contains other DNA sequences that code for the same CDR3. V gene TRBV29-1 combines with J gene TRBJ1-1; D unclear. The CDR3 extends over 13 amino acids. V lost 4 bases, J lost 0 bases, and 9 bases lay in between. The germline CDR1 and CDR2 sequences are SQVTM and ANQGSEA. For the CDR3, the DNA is TGCAGCGTTGGTTCAGGTATGAACACTGAAGCTTTCTTT. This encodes CSVGSGMNTEAFF.

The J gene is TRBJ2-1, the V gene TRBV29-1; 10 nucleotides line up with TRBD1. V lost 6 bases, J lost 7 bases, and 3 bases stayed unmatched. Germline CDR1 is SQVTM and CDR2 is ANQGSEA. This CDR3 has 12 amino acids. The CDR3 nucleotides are TGCAGCGTCCAGGGACAGGGGAATGAGCAGTTCTTC. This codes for CSVQGQGNEQFF.

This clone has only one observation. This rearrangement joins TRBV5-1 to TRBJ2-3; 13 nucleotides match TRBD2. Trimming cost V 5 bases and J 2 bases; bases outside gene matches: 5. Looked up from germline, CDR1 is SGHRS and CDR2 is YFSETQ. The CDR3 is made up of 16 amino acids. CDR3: CASRPGLAGITDTQYF. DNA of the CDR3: TGCGCCAGCAGACCGGGACTAGCGGGGATCACAGATACGCAGTATTTT.

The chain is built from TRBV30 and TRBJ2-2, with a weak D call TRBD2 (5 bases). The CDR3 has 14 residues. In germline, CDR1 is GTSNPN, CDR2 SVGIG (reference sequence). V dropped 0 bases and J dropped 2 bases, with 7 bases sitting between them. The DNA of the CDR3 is TGTGCCTGGAGTGTACTAGTAAACACCGGGGAGCTGTTTTTT. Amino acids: CAWSVLVNTGELFF. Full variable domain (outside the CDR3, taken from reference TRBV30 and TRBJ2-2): SQTIHQWPATLVQPVGSPLSLECTVEGTSNPNLYWYRQAAGRGLQLLFYSVGIGQISSEVPQNLSASRPQDRQFILSSKKLLLSDSGFYLCAWSVLVNTGELFFGEGSRLTVL.

The CDR3 loop reads CASGLVQFGRLNQPQHF. CDR3 sequence (DNA): TGTGCTAGTGGTTTGGTACAATTTGGTCGGTTGAATCAGCCCCAGCATTTT. This chain uses TRBV12-5 with TRBJ1-5; D unresolved. The V end was cut by 0 bases, the J end by 4 bases, with 16 bases between. Germline V gene sequence: CDR1 LGHNT, CDR2 FRNRAP. This CDR3 is 17 amino acids long.